This T cell receptor beta chain was documented in a study of T cell changes during pregnancy in multiple sclerosis. The V end lost 5 bases, the J end lost 5 bases, and 12 bases lay between the germline ends. The CDR3 extends over 13 amino acids. The germline V gene encodes CDR1 SGHVS and CDR2 FQNEAQ. This clone was seen a single time. Profiled with immunoSEQ multiplex PCR; TCRdb holds only in-frame clones, not every one. This sample has about 64,000 clones, with 90% found just once. The origin of this receptor is a female donor in good health, enrolled as a control in a pregnancy study. Material: peripheral blood, obtained in the second trimester of pregnancy. The chain joins TRBV7-8 to TRBJ1-1; D is unresolved. CDR3 loop: CASSASGGTEAFF. The CDR3, as DNA: TGTGCCAGCAGCGCCTCAGGAGGAACTGAAGCTTTCTTT.